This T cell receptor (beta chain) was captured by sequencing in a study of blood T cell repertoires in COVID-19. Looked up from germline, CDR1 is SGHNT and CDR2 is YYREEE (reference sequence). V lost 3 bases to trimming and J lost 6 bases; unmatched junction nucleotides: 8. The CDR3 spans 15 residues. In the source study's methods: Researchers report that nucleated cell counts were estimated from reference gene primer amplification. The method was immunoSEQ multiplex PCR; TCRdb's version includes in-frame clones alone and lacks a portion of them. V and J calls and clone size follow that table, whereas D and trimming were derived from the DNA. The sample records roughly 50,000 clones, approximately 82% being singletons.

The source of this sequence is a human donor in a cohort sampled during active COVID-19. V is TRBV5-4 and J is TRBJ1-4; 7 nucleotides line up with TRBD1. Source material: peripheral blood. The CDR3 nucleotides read TGTGCCAGCAGCTATAAGACAGGGCGTCATGAAAAACTGTTTTTT. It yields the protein CASSYKTGRHEKLFF.